The present TCR beta chain was sequenced within a study of shared clonotypes between healthy human individuals (dated by TCRdb to 2019 to 2021). Broadly, across the study: The cohort comprised a couple of women and a few men aged 18 to 49 years. For each donor, three plates each were used for CD4 naive and CD4 memory, two plates were used for CD8 naive, and one plate was used for CD8 memory. The study deeply sequenced blood TCR repertoires of several healthy adults to estimate repertoire size and the extent of clonotype sharing between individuals. To increase sequencing depth and limit assay-specific biases, TCR repertoire library preparation and sequencing were carried out by different laboratories using diverse techniques. Between about 0.9 and 9 billion PBMCs per donor were obtained by leukapheresis. The investigation overall reported the following: Clonotypes shared by all four sorted-subset donors showed higher generation probabilities than non-shared clonotypes. Pairwise subsampling led to the expectation that sequencing depth would affect the degree of clonotype sharing among donors. Sampling was limited to blood, and TCR repertoires in tissue likely differ from TCR repertoires in blood. Estimated clonotype richness was generally larger for naive than for memory subsets. The genetic and exposure-history diversity represented was limited by the small number of donors. Incomplete sequencing was indicated by rarefaction of sorted-subset datasets, despite the large sequencing depth. Across four donors, around 5% of naive CD4, over 3% of naive CD8, 2.3% of memory CD4, and under 0.45% of memory CD8 clonotypes were shared.

For the CD8 naive samples, CD45RO-negative cells were positively selected for CCR7, yielding a CD45RA+CCR7+ population from which TemRA cells were excluded. Donors were healthy HIV-negative adults with no recently reported acute infections or vaccinations. Every donor was a Caucasian adult living in Nashville, Tennessee, USA. After blood collection by leukapheresis, PBMCs were isolated using Ficoll-Histopaque density gradient centrifugation and then cryopreserved in the vapor phase of liquid nitrogen. Purity and quantity of every magnetically sorted T cell population were checked by analytical flow cytometry. Genomic DNA was isolated from each sorted fraction and quantified by UV absorbance on a Nanodrop 2000c. Concerning this clone: Its antigen remains unidentified. No per-base quality is available; no much larger clone lies one base away.

CDR1 and CDR2, looked up from the germline V gene (reference sequence), are GTSNPN and SVGIG. V and J lose 8 bases and 3 bases, and a span of 20 bases separates them. Inclusive of the bounding cysteine and phenylalanine, the CDR3 is 14 residues long. Here the CDR3 DNA is all that survives: 42 bases in frame from base 1. Using the deep immunoSEQ assay, TCR CDR3 regions were amplified from genomic DNA by multiplex PCR. Extracted genomic DNA from each cell subset was spread evenly across all wells of several immunoSEQ 96-well plates, with each plate serving as a replicate. For sorted subsets, approximately 200 ng of genomic DNA, equivalent to 25,000 to 35,000 T cell genomes, went into each replicate PCR. Purified libraries were measured with a Qubit 3.0 fluorometer, size-checked on a Bioanalyzer 2100, and measured again with the KAPA Library Quantification kit. Each immunoSEQ 96-well plate was sequenced on its own single-read 150-cycle Illumina NextSeq 550 flow cell. In the source study's methods: Because only junctional sequences without quality scores were contained in the immunoSEQ output, filtering matching that applied to full-length reads could not be performed. To assign V/J genes and CDR3, sequences were annotated using PyIR, a Python wrapper for IgBLAST v1.9, with IMGT germline references. Any read was removed if the V/J assignment was weak (E-value above 1e-6), the CDR3 was missing, or the read contained stop codons, out-of-frame junctions, or ambiguous translated residues. V3J clonotypes were defined as sequences sharing the same inferred V gene, J gene, and CDR3 amino acid sequence. The percentage overlap between two repertoires was calculated by dividing the number of shared unique clonotypes by the size of the smaller repertoire. RTK rarefaction, the Chao1 estimator, and Recon v2.1 estimates of unobserved clonotypes were used to assess repertoire richness. For all TCRbeta clonotypes obtained by the gDNA method from a few donors, generation probabilities were computed with OLGA. TCRdb holds this immuneACCESS table with in-frame rearrangements only. Some clones are missing; in checked studies, unresolved V genes explain under half, and the rest has no known cause. D and trimming were read from the DNA, whereas the V and J calls and clone size are those reported in that table. This sample has about 2.2 million clones in its table, and 90% to 95% of those were observed once. In total, the top ten clones hold 1.7% of the sample.

Sequenced sample: naive CD8+ T cells from PBMCs. Interpreted using the paper, the cell subset or site label stands for: CD45RA+CCR7+. The chain is encoded by TRBV30 joined to TRBJ2-7; the D element might be TRBD1 or TRBD2, as each aligns at 7 bases. The sequence was obtained from a man aged 18-30 years in good health. Some clones in this sample may be carry-over from other donors' samples. The DNA sequence is given as TGTGCCCACGGGACAAGCGGGACAGTCTACGAGCAGTACTTC. Its translation is CAHGTSGTVYEQYF. Outside the CDR3, residues come from the reference TRBV30 and TRBJ2-7 proteins, so the full variable domain is: SQTIHQWPATLVQPVGSPLSLECTVEGTSNPNLYWYRQAAGRGLQLLFYSVGIGQISSEVPQNLSASRPQDRQFILSSKKLLLSDSGFYLCAHGTSGTVYEQYFGPGTRLTVT.